These 8 T cell receptor beta chains originate from one sample sequenced in a study of identical twins. TCRdb called the 5' RACE reads again in MiXCR, with one record for every CDR3 protein. The sample has around 230,000 distinct CDR3 sequences, 6% to 7% seen once. These records were also assigned to another study, of T cells expressing NK-cell markers.

Sequenced: CD8+ T cells sorted from blood. The receptor set was obtained from a young woman in good health.

In this sample, this clonotype turned up many times. The chain joins TRBV6-5 to TRBJ2-3, with no clear D. The CDR3 covers 15 residues. Trimming cost V 0 bases and J 10 bases, with 17 bases left between them. CDR1 and CDR2 (germline): MNHEY, SVGAGI. The CDR3 protein is CASSYSMVFGLAQYF. The CDR3 nucleotides read TGTGCCAGCAGTTACTCGATGGTATTCGGGTTGGCGCAGTATTTT.

V usage is TRBV11-2 and J usage is TRBJ2-5; D is possibly TRBD2 (5 bases). V lost 0 bases to trimming and J lost 7 bases, with 24 bases between them. CDR3 size: 18 residues. The germline CDR1 and CDR2 sequences are SGHAT and FQNNGV. The CDR3 protein is CASSLEVGVLRGGWTQYF. In nucleotides, the CDR3 is TGTGCCAGCAGCTTAGAAGTTGGGGTCCTCAGAGGAGGTTGGACCCAGTACTTC.

This clonotype was observed a few times. The V gene is TRBV4-3, the J gene TRBJ2-4, with 8 bases aligning to TRBD2. The CDR3 consists of 14 residues. Trimming at V came to 0 bases and at J to 5 bases, leaving 0 bases not matched to a gene. CDR1 and CDR2 (germline): LGHNA, YSLEER. CDR3 in amino acids: CASSQELAENIQYF. In DNA form, the CDR3 reads TGCGCCAGCAGCCAAGAACTAGCGGAAAACATTCAGTACTTC.

This clonotype was recorded many times. The chain recombines TRBV27 with TRBJ2-5; D ambiguous. The CDR3 is made up of 15 amino acids. The V gene's germline CDR1 is MNHEY and CDR2 SMNVEV (reference sequence). Trimming cost V 4 bases and J 7 bases, with 19 bases left between them. The CDR3 sequence is CASSSSHMRIVTQYF. The DNA for the CDR3 is TGTGCCAGCAGTTCCTCCCACATGCGAATCGTGACCCAGTACTTC.

This clonotype has a handful of counts. This chain joins TRBV4-2 and TRBJ1-2, with 10 bases matching TRBD1. J lost 4 bases, V lost 0 bases, and 5 bases had no gene match. This CDR3 region has 16 residues. The germline CDR1 and CDR2 sequences are LGHNA and YNFKEQ. Here the CDR3 reads CASSQDGQGEGYGYTF. In nucleotides, the CDR3 is TGTGCCAGCAGCCAAGATGGACAGGGGGAAGGCTATGGCTACACCTTC.

This clonotype occurred many times. The V call is TRBV3-1, the J call TRBJ2-2, with 13 bases identical to TRBD2. Germline assignment: CDR1 LGHDT and CDR2 YNNKEL (reference sequence). Losses at the gene ends were 4 bases for V and 4 bases for J; bases not matched to a gene: 9. The CDR3 loop spans 18 amino acids. The CDR3 sequence is CASSPWTSGGKGTGELFF. The CDR3, as DNA: TGTGCCAGCAGCCCGTGGACTAGCGGGGGAAAGGGCACCGGGGAGCTGTTTTTT.

This clonotype came up many times. The rearrangement joins TRBV24-1 to TRBJ2-4; D gene ambiguous. Germline V gives CDR1 KGHDR, CDR2 SFDVKD. This CDR3 is 12 amino acids long. Trimming removed 3 bases from V and 7 bases from J, with 6 bases in between. This CDR3 is CATSDSLNIQYF. CDR3 nucleotides: TGTGCCACCAGTGATAGTTTGAACATTCAGTACTTC.

This clonotype came up a few times. The chain employs TRBV9 and TRBJ2-5; D gene uncertain. CDR1 and CDR2 from the germline V gene are SGDLS and YYNGEE. V was cut by 3 bases and J by 1 base, with 10 bases left in between. The CDR3 sequence is 14 residues long. CDR3 sequence: CASSGRSAQETQYF. In nucleotides, the CDR3 is TGTGCCAGCAGCGGGAGAAGCGCCCAAGAGACCCAGTACTTC.